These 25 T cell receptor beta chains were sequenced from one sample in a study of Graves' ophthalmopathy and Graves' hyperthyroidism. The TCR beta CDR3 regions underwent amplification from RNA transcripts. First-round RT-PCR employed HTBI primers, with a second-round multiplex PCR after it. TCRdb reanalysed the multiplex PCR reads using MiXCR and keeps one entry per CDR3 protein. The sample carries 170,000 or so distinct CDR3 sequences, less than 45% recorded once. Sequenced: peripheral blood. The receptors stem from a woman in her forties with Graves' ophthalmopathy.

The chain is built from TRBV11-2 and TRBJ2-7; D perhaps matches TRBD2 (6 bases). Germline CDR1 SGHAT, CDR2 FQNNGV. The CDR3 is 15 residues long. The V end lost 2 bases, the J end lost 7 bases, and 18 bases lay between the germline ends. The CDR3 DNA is TGTGCCAGCAGCTTACGTTGGGGGGATGGTTCGGAGCAGTACTTC. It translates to CASSLRWGDGSEQYF.

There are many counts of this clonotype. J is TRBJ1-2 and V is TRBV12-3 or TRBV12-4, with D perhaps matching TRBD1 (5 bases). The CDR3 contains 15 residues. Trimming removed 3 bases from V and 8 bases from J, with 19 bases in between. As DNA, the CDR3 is TGTGCCAGCAGTTTCTTGGGGGGGGTCGGTAGCGGCTACACCTTC. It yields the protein CASSFLGGVGSGYTF.

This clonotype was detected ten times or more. CDR3 sequence reads: CASSPEGTGEGQPQHF. In DNA form, the CDR3 reads TGCGCCAGCAGCCCTGAGGGGACAGGGGAAGGGCAGCCCCAGCATTTT. This chain links TRBV5-1 with TRBJ1-5; 10 bases are a match to TRBD1. The CDR3 covers 16 residues. V lost 4 bases, J lost 7 bases, and 11 bases stayed unmatched. Germline V gene data show CDR1 as SGHRS and CDR2 as YFSETQ.

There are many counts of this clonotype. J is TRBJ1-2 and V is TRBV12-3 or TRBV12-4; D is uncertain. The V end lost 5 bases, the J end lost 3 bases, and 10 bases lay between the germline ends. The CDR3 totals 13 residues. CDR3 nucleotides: TGTGCCAGCAGTATTGACGGATACTATGGCTACACCTTC. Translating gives CASSIDGYYGYTF.

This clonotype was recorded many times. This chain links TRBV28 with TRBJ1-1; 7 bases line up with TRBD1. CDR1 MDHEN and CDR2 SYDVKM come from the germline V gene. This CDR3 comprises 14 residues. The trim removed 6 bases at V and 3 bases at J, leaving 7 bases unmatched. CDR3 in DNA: TGTGCCAGCAGAACCGGACAGGTCGACACTGAAGCTTTCTTT. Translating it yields CASRTGQVDTEAFF. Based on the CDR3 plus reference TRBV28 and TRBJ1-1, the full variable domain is DVKVTQSSRYLVKRTGEKVFLECVQDMDHENMFWYRQDPGLGLRLIYFSYDVKMKEKGDIPEGYSVSREKKERFSLILESASTNQTSMYLCASRTGQVDTEAFFGQGTRLTVV.

The CDR3 coding sequence is TGTGCCAGCAGCTTAGATCTGGGGAGGAACACTGAAGCTTTCTTT. This translates into CASSLDLGRNTEAFF. This chain uses TRBV6-5 with TRBJ1-1; no clear D. Trimming took off 6 bases at V and 1 base at J, with 15 bases between the two ends. This CDR3 region has 15 residues. Germline CDR1 is MNHEY and CDR2 is SVGAGI.

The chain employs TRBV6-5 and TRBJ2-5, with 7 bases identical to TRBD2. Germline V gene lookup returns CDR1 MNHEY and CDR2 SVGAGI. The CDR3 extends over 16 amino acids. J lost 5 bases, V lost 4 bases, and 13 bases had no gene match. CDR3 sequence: CASSSPPGGRMETQYF. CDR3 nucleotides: TGTGCCAGCAGTTCCCCTCCGGGCGGGAGAATGGAGACCCAGTACTTC.

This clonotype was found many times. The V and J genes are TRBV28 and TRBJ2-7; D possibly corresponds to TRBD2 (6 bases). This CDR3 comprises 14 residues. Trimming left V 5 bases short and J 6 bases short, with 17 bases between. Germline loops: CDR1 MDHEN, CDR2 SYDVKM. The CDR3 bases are TGTGCCAGCAGTCCGGGACTGGGGAGTGTCGAGCAGTACTTC. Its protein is CASSPGLGSVEQYF.

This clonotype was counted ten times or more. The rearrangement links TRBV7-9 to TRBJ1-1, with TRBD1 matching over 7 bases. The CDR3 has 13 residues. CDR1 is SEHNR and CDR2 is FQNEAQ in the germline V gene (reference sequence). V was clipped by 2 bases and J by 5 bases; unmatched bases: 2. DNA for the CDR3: TGTGCCAGCAGCTTAACAGGGGCGACTGAAGCTTTCTTT. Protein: CASSLTGATEAFF.

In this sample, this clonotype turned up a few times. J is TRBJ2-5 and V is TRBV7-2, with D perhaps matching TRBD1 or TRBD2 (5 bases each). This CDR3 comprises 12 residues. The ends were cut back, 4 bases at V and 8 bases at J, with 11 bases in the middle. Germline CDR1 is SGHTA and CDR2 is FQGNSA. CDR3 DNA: TGTGCCAGCAGCTCGAACCGGGACACCCAGTACTTC. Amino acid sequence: CASSSNRDTQYF. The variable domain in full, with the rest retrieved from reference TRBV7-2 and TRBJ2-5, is GAGVSQSPSNKVTEKGKDVELRCDPISGHTALYWYRQSLGQGLEFLIYFQGNSAPDKSGLPSDRFSAERTGGSVSTLTIQRTQQEDSAVYLCASSSNRDTQYFGPGTRLLVL.

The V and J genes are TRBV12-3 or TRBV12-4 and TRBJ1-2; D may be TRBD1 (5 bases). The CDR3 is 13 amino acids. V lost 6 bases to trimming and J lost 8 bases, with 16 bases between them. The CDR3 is CASRSSRGRGYTF. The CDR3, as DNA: TGTGCCAGCAGGTCCAGCCGGGGCAGGGGCTACACCTTC.

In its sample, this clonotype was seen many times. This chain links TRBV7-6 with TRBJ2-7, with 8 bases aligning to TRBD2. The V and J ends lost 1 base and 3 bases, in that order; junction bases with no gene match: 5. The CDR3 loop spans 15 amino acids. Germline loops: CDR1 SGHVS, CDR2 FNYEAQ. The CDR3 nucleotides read TGTGCCAGCAGCTTAGGGGCGGGAGGACACTACGAGCAGTACTTC. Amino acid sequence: CASSLGAGGHYEQYF. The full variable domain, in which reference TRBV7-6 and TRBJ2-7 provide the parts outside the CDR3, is GAGVSQSPRYKVTKRGQDVALRCDPISGHVSLYWYRQALGQGPEFLTYFNYEAQQDKSGLPNDRFSAERPEGSISTLTIQRTEQRDSAMYRCASSLGAGGHYEQYFGPGTRLTVT.

CDR3: CATSDPKTGSGEQYF. The CDR3 nucleotides are TGTGCCACCAGTGATCCCAAGACAGGGTCGGGCGAGCAGTACTTC. This chain connects TRBV24-1 to TRBJ2-7, with 7 bases that match TRBD1. Germline loops: CDR1 KGHDR, CDR2 SFDVKD. The CDR3 has 15 amino acids. After removal of 3 bases from V and 6 bases from J, the junction contained 10 bases not matched to a gene.

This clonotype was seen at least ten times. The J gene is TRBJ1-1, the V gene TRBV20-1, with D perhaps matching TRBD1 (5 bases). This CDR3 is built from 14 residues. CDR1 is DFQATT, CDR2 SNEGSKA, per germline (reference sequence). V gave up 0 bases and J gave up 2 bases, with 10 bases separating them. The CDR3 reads CSARDFWGNTEAFF. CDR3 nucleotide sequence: TGCAGTGCTAGAGATTTCTGGGGCAACACTGAAGCTTTCTTT.

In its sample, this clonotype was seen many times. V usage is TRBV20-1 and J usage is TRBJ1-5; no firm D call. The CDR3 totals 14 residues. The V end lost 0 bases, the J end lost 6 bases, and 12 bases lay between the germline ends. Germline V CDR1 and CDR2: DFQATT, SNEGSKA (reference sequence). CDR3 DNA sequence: TGCAGTGCTAGAGATTTCGGGCCCGCTCAGCCCCAGCATTTT. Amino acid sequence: CSARDFGPAQPQHF.

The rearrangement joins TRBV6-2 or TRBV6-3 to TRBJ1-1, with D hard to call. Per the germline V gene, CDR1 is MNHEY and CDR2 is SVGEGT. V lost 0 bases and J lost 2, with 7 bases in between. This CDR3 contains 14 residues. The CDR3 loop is CASSYSEVNTEAFF. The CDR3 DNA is TGTGCCAGCAGTTACTCGGAGGTAAACACTGAAGCTTTCTTT.

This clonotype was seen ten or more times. The CDR3 nucleotides are TGTGCCAGCAGAGGTCAGGGGATATATAATTCACCCCTCCACTTT. Protein sequence: CASRGQGIYNSPLHF. The chain couples TRBV6-1 to TRBJ1-6; D might be TRBD1 (6 bases). V lost 6 bases to trimming and J lost 4 bases, with 13 bases between them. The CDR3 is made up of 15 amino acids. Germline assignment: CDR1 MNHNS and CDR2 SASEGT.

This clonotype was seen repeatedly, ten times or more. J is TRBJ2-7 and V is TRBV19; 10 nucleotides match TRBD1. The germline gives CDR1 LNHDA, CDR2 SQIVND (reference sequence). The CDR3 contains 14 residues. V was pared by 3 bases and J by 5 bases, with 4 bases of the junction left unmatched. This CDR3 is CASSIGTGVDEQYF. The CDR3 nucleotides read TGTGCCAGTAGTATCGGGACAGGGGTAGACGAGCAGTACTTC.

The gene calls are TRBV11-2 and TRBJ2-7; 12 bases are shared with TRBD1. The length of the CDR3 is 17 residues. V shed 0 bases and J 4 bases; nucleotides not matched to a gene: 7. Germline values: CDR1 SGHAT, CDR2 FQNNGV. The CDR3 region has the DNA TGTGCCAGCAGCTTAGATCCTGGGACAGGGGGCCTTTACGAGCAGTACTTC. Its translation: CASSLDPGTGGLYEQYF.

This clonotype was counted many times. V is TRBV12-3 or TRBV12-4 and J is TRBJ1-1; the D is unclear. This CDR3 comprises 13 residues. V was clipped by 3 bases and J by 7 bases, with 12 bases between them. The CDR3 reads CASSFDGKSEAFF. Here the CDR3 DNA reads TGTGCCAGCAGTTTCGACGGGAAGAGTGAAGCTTTCTTT.

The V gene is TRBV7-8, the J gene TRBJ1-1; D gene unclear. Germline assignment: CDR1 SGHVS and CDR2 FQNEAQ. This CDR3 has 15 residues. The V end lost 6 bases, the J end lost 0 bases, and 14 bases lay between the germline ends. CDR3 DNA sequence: TGTGCCAGCAGTTCCGGGAGGGATATGAACACTGAAGCTTTCTTT. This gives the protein CASSSGRDMNTEAFF.

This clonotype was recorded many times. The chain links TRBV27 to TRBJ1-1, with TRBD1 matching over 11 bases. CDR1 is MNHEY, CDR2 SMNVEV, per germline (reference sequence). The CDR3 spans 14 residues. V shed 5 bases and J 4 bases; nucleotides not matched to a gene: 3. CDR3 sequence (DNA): TGTGCCAGCAGTAGGGGACAGGGGGTCACTGAAGCTTTCTTT. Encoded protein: CASSRGQGVTEAFF.

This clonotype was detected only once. Here the CDR3 reads CAWSKRSPLHF. The CDR3 DNA is TGTGCCTGGAGTAAACGATCACCCCTCCACTTT. The gene calls are TRBV30 and TRBJ1-6; no definite D call. The CDR3 loop spans 11 amino acids. Germline loops: CDR1 GTSNPN, CDR2 SVGIG (reference sequence). V lost 2 bases to trimming and J lost 10 bases, with 6 bases between them.

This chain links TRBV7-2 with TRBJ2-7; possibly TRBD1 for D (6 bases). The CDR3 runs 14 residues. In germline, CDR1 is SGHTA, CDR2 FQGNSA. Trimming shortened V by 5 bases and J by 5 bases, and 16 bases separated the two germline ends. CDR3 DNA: TGTGCCAGCAGCCCTGCGGTGGGGGCCCACGAGCAGTACTTC. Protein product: CASSPAVGAHEQYF.

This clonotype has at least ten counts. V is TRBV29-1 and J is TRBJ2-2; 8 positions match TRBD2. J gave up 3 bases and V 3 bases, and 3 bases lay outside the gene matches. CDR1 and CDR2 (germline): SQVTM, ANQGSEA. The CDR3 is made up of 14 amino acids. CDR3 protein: CSVETGGDTGELFF. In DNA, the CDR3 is TGCAGCGTTGAGACGGGGGGGGACACCGGGGAGCTGTTTTTT.